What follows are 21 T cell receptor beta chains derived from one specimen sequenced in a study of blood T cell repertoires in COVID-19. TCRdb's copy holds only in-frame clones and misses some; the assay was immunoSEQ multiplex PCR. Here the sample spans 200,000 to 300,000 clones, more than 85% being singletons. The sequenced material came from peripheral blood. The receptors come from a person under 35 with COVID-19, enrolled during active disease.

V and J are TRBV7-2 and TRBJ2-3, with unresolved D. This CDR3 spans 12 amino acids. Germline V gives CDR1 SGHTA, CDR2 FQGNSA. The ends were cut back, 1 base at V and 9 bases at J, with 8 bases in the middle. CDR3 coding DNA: TGTGCCAGCAGCTTAGATCGCGGAACGCAGTATTTT. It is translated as CASSLDRGTQYF. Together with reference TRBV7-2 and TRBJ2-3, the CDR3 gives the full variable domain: GAGVSQSPSNKVTEKGKDVELRCDPISGHTALYWYRQSLGQGLEFLIYFQGNSAPDKSGLPSDRFSAERTGGSVSTLTIQRTQQEDSAVYLCASSLDRGTQYFGPGTRLTVL.

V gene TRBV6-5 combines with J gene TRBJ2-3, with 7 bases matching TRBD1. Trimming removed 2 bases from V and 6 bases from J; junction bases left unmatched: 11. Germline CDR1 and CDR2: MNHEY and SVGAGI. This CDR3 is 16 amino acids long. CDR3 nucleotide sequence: TGTGCCAGCAGTTACGGGCTAGGACAGGTCATGGATACGCAGTATTTT. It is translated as CASSYGLGQVMDTQYF.

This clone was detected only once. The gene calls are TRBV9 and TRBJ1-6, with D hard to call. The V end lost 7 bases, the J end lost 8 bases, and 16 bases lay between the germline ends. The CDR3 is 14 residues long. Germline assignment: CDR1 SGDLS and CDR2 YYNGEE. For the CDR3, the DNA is TGTGCCAGCTCAAGATCCGAGCGGTATTCACCCCTCCACTTT. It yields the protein CASSRSERYSPLHF.

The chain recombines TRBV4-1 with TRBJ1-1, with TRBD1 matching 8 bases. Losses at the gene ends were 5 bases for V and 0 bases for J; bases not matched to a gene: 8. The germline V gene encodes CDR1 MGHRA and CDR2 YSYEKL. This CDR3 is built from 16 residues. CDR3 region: CASSTRTGPMNTEAFF. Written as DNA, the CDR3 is TGCGCCAGCAGCACGAGGACAGGGCCCATGAACACTGAAGCTTTCTTT.

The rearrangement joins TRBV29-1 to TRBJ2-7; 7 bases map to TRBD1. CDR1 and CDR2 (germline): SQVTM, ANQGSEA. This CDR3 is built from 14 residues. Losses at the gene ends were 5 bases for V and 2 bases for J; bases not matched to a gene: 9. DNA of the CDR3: TGCAGCGTTCACCGGGACAGCTATCCCTACGAGCAGTACTTC. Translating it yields CSVHRDSYPYEQYF.

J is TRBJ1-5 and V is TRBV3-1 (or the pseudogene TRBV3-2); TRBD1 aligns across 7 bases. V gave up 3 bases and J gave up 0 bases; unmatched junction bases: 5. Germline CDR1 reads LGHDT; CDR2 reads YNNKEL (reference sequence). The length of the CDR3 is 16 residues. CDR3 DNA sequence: TGTGCCAGCAGCCAGGGGACAGCTAATAGCAATCAGCCCCAGCATTTT. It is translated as CASSQGTANSNQPQHF.

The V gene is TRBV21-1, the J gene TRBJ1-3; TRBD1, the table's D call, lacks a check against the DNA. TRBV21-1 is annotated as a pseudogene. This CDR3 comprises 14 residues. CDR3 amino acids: CASKGGTGADTIYF. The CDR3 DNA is TGTGCCAGCAAGGGGGGTACAGGGGCGGACACCATATATTTT.

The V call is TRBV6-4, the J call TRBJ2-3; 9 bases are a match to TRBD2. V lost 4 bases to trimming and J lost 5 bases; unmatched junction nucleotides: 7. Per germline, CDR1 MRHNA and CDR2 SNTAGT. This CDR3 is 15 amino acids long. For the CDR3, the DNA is TGTGCCAGCAGTGCCGAAGGCGGGAGGGTAGATACGCAGTATTTT. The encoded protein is CASSAEGGRVDTQYF.

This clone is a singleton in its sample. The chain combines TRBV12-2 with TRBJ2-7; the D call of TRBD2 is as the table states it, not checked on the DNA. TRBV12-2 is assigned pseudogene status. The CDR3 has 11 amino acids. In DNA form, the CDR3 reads TGTGCAAGTCGCTCAGAGGAGGGATTAGAGGTC. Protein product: CASRSEEGLEV.

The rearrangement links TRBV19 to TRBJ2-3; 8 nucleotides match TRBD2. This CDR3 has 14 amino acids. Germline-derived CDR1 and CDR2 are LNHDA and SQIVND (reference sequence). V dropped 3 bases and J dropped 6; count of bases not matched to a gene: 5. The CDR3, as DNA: TGTGCCAGTAGTATGGGACTAGGGCGGGATACGCAGTATTTT. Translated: CASSMGLGRDTQYF. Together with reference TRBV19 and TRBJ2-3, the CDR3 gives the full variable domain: DGGITQSPKYLFRKEGQNVTLSCEQNLNHDAMYWYRQDPGQGLRLIYYSQIVNDFQKGDIAEGYSVSREKKESFPLTVTSAQKNPTAFYLCASSMGLGRDTQYFGPGTRLTVL.

The CDR3 spells CASGLQETQYF. CDR3 DNA: TGTGCCTCGGGACTCCAAGAGACCCAGTACTTC. The chain combines TRBV28 with TRBJ2-5; tentatively, D is TRBD2 (6 bases). CDR1 and CDR2 from the germline V gene are MDHEN and SYDVKM. The V and J ends lost 11 bases and 1 base respectively, with 8 bases between them. This CDR3 region has 11 residues.

As DNA, the CDR3 is TGTGCCAGCAGCGAGACAGGGGTCCAGCCCCAGCATTTT. It yields the protein CASSETGVQPQHF. The genes are TRBV27 and TRBJ1-5; TRBD1 agrees at 8 bases. Germline values: CDR1 MNHEY, CDR2 SMNVEV (reference sequence). This CDR3 comprises 13 residues. Trimming at V came to 6 bases and at J to 7 bases, leaving 5 bases not matched to a gene.

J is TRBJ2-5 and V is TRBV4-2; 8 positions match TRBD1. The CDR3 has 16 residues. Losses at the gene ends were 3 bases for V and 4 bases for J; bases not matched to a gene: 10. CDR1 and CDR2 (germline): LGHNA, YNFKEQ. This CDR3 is CASSHSPGTGVETQYF. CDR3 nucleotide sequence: TGTGCCAGCAGCCATAGTCCCGGGACAGGAGTAGAGACCCAGTACTTC.

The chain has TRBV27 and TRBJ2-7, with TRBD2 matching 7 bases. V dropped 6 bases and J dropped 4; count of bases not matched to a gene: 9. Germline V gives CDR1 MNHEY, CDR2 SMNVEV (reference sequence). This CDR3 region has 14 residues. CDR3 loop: CASRPMLAAYEQYF. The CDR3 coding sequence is TGTGCCAGCAGGCCCATGCTAGCGGCTTACGAGCAGTACTTC.

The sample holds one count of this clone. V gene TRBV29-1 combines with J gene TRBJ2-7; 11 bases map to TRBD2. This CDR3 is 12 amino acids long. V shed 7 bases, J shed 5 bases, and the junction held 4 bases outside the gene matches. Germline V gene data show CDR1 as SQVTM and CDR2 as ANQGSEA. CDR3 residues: CSARLAGNEQYF. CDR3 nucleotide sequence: TGCAGCGCTAGACTAGCGGGGAACGAGCAGTACTTC.

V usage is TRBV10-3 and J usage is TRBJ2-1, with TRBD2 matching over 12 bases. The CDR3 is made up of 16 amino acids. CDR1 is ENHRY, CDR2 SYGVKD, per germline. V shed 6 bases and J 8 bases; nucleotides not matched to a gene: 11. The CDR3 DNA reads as TGTGCCATCAGCCTCCAGACTAGCGGGAGCCCTCATGAGCAGTTCTTC. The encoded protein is CAISLQTSGSPHEQFF.

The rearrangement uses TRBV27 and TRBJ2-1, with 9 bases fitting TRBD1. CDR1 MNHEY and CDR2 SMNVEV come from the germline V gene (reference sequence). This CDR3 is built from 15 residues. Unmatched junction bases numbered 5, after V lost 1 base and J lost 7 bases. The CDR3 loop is CASSLWGQGGNEQFF. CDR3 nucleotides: TGTGCCAGCAGTTTATGGGGACAGGGCGGGAATGAGCAGTTCTTC.

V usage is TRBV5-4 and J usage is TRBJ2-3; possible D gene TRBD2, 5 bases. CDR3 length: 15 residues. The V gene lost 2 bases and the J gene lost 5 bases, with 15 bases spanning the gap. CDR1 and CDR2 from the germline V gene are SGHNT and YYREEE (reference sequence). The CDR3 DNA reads TGTGCCAGCAGCTTAGTTTCGGGAAGTGAAGATACGCAGTATTTT. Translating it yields CASSLVSGSEDTQYF. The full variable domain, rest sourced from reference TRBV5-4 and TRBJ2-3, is ETGVTQSPTHLIKTRGQQVTLRCSSQSGHNTVSWYQQALGQGPQFIFQYYREEENGRGNFPPRFSGLQFPNYSSELNVNALELDDSALYLCASSLVSGSEDTQYFGPGTRLTVL.

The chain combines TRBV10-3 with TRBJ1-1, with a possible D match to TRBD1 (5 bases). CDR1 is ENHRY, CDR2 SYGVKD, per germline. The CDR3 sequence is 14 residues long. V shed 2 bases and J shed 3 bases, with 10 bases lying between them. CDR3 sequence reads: CAISEGVGDTEAFF. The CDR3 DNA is TGTGCCATCAGTGAGGGAGTAGGGGACACTGAAGCTTTCTTT.

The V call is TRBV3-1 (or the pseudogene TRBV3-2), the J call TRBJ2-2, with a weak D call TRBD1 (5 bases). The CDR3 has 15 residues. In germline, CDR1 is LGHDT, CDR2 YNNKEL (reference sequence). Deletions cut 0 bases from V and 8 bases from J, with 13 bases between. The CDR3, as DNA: TGTGCCAGCAGCCAAGATGGGGCCTCAAGGGGGGAGCTGTTTTTT. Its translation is CASSQDGASRGELFF.

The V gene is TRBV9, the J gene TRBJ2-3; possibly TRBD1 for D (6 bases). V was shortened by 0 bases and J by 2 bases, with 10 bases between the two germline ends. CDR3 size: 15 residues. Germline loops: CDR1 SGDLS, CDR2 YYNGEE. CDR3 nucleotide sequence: TGTGCCAGCAGCGTAGGTGGACAGACCACAGATACGCAGTATTTT. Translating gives CASSVGGQTTDTQYF.